A selection of T cell receptor beta chains follows, all from one sample in a study of RUNX1 and TCR beta rearrangement in T-cell leukemia. TCRdb fed the PCR reads into MiXCR, producing one record per CDR3 protein. The data hold around 170 distinct CDR3 sequences, with 35% to 40% observed a single time. The sequencing input was blood. The receptors here all came from a male donor with T-cell acute lymphoblastic leukemia. The conserved cysteine and the conserved F or W are not part of the CDR3 here. Size is omitted from some rows. Given values are once, few, many or a class for expanded clones.

>TRBV20-1|hyperexpanded
SASMTGGNQPQH
>TRBV5-4|-
ASSLPRGQGTFGETQY
>TRBV19|medium-sized
ASSIRSGEPQH
>TRBV27|-
ASTYMPTPSGYGYT
>TRBV4-1|medium-sized
ASSQASWVSGYT
>TRBV7-6|medium-sized
ASSGDHYGYT
>TRBV6-4|medium-sized
ASSGSSTDTQY
>TRBV11-3|-
ASSFTIPSEAF
>TRBV7-8|large
ASSFPSGLNSYEQY
>TRBV4-1|medium-sized
ASSRGQLYEQY
>TRBV20-1|-
SAPFRGHDTDTQY
>TRBV5-1|large
ASSLIWDGTEAF
>TRBV6-5|medium-sized
AAMDGSSGNEQF
>TRBV20-1|hyperexpanded
SARNPGAKNIQY
>TRBV21-1|medium-sized
ASSKGPHSNQPQH
>TRBV14|medium-sized
ASSLTGAARNYGYT
>TRBV12-3/TRBV12-4|-
ASSLAIDSGAF
>TRBV29-1|medium-sized
SVDVLNTEAF
>TRBV29-1|medium-sized
SGGRQNTEAF
>TRBV4-3|medium-sized
ASSHGTANTEAF
>TRBV7-9|once
ASSLNPQDGNIIY
>TRBV20-1|-
SAREQGASAEAF
>TRBV20-1|-
SAQGVTISPLH
>TRBV3-1|-
ASRFRGADNEQF
>TRBV19|once
ASRHTGELF
>TRBV7-2|-
ASSSPAGVLHLSSYNEQF
>TRBV6-5|-
ASKVQGYSGYT
>TRBV30|medium-sized
AWRTGTGVSPLH
>TRBV6-5|medium-sized
ASSADRALQPQH
>TRBV11-2|hyperexpanded
ASSLGRGTEAF
>TRBV6-1|few
ASSEHQGMEKLF
>TRBV6-2/TRBV6-3|medium-sized
ASSTTRTGPTGELF
>TRBV20-1|once
SVEAGTSGADTQY
>TRBV5-1|medium-sized
ASSLGITGELF
>TRBV10-3|-
AISESDTEAF
>TRBV11-2|hyperexpanded
ASSKLQGSNTGELF
>TRBV20-1|-
SAAGAYDYGYT
>TRBV5-1|medium-sized
ASSLWDRGSGEQY
>TRBV4-1|large
ASSQDQNSPLH
>TRBV2|-
ASSVSPGTSSYEQY
>TRBV19|-
ASGARVTGNTIY